This T cell receptor beta chain stems from a study of coeliac disease. Whole-study results and caveats: Few TRB amino acid sequences were shared between samples; most were unique.

Some clones are missing from TCRdb's copy, which holds only in-frame ones; the method was immunoSEQ multiplex PCR. The sample lists 6,000 to 8,000 clones; around two thirds were seen once. CDR1 SGHRS and CDR2 YFSETQ come from the germline V gene. This CDR3 has 14 residues. V was pared by 4 bases and J by 0 bases, with 9 bases between. Comment on this clone: The antigen is undetermined.

Sequencing was done on a sample of lamina propria lymphocytes from the gut. The TCR comes from a man younger than 45 with celiac disease. This chain connects TRBV5-1 to TRBJ2-3; D unresolved. Written as DNA, the CDR3 is TGCGCCAGCAGCCCCGCCGGGAGCACAGATACGCAGTATTTT. It codes for CASSPAGSTDTQYF.